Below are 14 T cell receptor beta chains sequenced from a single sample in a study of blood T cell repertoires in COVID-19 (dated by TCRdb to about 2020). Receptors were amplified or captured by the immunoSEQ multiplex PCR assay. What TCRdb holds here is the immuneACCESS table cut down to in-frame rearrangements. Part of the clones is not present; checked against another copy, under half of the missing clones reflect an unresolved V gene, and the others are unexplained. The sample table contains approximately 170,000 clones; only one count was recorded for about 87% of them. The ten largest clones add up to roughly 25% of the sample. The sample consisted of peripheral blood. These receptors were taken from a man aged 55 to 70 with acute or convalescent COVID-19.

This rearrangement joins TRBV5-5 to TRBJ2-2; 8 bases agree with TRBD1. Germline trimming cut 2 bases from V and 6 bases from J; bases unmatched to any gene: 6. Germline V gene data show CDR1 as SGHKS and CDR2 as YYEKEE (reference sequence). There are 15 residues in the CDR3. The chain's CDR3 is CASSFKGQGPGELFF. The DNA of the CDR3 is TGTGCCAGCAGCTTCAAAGGACAGGGCCCCGGGGAGCTGTTTTTT.

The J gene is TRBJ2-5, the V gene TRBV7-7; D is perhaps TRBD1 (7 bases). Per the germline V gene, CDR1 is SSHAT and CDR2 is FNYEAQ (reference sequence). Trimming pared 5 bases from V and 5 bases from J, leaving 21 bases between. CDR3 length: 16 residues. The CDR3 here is CASSPQVATGRETQYF. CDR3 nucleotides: TGTGCCAGCAGCCCCCAGGTTGCGACAGGGAGGGAGACCCAGTACTTC.

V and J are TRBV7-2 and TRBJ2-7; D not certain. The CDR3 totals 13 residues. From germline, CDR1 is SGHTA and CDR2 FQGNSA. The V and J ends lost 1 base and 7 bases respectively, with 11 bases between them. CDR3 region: CASSLDLRAEQYF. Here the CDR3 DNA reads TGTGCCAGCAGCTTAGATCTGCGCGCGGAGCAGTACTTC.

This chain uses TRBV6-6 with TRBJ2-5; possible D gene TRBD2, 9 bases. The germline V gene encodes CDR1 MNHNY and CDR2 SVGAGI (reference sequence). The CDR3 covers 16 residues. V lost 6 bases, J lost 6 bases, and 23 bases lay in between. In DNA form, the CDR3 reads TGTGCCAGCAGCACCCAGGGGGCGGGGGGGCAGAAGACCCAGTACTTC. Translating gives CASSTQGAGGQKTQYF.

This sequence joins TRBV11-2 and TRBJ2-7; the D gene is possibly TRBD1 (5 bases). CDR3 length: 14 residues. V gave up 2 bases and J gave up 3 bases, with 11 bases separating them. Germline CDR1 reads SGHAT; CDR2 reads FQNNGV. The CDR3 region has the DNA TGTGCCAGCAGCTTAAATCAGGGATACTACGAGCAGTACTTC. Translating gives CASSLNQGYYEQYF.

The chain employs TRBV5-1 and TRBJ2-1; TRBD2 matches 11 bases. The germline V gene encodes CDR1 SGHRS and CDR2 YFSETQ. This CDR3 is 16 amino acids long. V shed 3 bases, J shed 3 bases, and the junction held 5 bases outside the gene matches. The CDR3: CASSSGTSGNYNEQFF. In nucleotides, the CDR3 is TGCGCCAGCAGCTCCGGGACTAGCGGAAACTACAATGAGCAGTTCTTC.

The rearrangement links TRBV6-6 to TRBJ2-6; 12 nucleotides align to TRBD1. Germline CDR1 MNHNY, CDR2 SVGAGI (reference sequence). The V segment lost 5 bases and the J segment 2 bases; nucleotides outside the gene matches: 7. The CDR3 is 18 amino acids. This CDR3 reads CASSRQGQGAPGANVLTF. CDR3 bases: TGTGCCAGCAGTCGCCAGGGACAGGGGGCCCCTGGGGCCAACGTCCTGACTTTC.

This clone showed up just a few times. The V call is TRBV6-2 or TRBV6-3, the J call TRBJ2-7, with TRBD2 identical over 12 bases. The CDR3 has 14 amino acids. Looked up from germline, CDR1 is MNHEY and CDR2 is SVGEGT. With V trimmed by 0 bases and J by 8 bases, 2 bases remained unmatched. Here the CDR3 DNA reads TGTGCCAGCAGTTACTCCCTAGCGGGAGGGAAGCAGTACTTC. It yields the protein CASSYSLAGGKQYF.

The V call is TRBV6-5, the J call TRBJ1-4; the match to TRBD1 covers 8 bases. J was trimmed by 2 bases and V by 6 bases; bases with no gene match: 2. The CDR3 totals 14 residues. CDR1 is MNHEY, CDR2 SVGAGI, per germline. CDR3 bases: TGTGCCAGCAGGGACAGGGTCACTAATGAAAAACTGTTTTTT. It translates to CASRDRVTNEKLFF.

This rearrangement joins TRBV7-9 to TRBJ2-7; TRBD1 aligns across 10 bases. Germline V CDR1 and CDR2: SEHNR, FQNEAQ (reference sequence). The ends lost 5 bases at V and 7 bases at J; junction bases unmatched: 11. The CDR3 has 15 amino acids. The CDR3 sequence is CASSSLDRGMGEQYF. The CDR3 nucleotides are TGTGCCAGCAGCAGTCTGGACAGGGGGATGGGAGAGCAGTACTTC. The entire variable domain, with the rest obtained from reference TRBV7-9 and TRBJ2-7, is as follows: DTGVSQNPRHKITKRGQNVTFRCDPISEHNRLYWYRQTLGQGPEFLTYFQNEAQLEKSRLLSDRFSAERPKGSFSTLEIQRTEQGDSAMYLCASSSLDRGMGEQYFGPGTRLTVT.

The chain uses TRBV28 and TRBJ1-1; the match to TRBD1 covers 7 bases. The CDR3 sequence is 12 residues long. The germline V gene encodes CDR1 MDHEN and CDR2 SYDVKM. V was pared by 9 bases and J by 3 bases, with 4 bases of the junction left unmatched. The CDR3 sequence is CASLTGDTEAFF. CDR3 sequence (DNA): TGTGCCAGTTTAACAGGGGACACTGAAGCTTTCTTT.

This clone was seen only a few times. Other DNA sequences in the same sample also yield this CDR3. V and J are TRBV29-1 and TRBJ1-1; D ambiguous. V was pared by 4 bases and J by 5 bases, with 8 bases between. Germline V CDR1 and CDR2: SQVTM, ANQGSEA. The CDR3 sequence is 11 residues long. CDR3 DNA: TGCAGCGTTGTCGGGGATACTGAAGCTTTCTTT. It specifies CSVVGDTEAFF.

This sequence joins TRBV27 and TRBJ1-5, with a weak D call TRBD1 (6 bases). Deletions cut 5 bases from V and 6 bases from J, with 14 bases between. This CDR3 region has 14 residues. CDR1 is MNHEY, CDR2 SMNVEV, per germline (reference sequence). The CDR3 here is CASSAQGGSQPQHF. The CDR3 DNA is TGTGCCAGCAGTGCACAGGGTGGTAGTCAGCCCCAGCATTTT.

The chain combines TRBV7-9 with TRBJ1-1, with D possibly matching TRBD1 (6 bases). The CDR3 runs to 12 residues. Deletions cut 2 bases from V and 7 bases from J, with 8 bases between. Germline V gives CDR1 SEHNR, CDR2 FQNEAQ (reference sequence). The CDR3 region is CASSLRTDEAFF. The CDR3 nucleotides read TGTGCCAGCAGCTTACGGACAGATGAAGCTTTCTTT.